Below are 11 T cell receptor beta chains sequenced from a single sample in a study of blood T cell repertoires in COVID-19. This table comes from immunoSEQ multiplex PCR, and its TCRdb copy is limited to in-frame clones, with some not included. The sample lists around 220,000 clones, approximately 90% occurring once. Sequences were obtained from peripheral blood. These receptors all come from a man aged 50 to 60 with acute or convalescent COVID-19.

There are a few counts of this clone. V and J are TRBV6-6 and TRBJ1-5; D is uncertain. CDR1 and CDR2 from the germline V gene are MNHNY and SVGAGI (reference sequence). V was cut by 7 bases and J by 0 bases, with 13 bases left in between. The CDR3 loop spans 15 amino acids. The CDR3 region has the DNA TGTGCCAGCACCCACGGCCAGGCTAGCAATCAGCCCCAGCATTTT. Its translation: CASTHGQASNQPQHF.

CDR3 in DNA: TGTGCCAGCAGCCAATTGAGCTTAAGCTATGGCTACACCTTC. Its protein is CASSQLSLSYGYTF. This chain connects TRBV3-1 (or the pseudogene TRBV3-2) to TRBJ1-2; D call uncertain. Trimming removed 2 bases at V and 4 bases at J, with 11 bases between. The CDR3 has 14 amino acids. Germline V gives CDR1 LGHDT, CDR2 YNNKEL (reference sequence).

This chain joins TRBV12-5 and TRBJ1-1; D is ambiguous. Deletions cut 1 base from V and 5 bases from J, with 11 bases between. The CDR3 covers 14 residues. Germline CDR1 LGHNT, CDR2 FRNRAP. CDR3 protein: CASGLAGSETEAFF. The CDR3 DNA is TGTGCTAGTGGTTTGGCGGGGTCGGAGACTGAAGCTTTCTTT.

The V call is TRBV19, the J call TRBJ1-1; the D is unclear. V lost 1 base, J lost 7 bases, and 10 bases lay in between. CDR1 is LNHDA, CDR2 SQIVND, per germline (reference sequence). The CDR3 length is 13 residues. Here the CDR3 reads CASSIARDFEAFF. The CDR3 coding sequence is TGTGCCAGTAGTATAGCCAGAGACTTTGAAGCTTTCTTT.

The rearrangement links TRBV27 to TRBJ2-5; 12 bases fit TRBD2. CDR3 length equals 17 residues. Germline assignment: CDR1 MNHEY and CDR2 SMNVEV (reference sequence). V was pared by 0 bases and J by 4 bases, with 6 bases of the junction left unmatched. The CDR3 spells CASSLSKGLAGRETQYF. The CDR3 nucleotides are TGTGCCAGCAGTTTATCTAAGGGACTAGCGGGTCGAGAGACCCAGTACTTC.

The CDR3 here is CASSLAGQHNTGELFF. The CDR3 bases are TGCGCCAGCAGCTTGGCAGGACAGCATAACACCGGGGAGCTGTTTTTT. The rearrangement joins TRBV5-1 to TRBJ2-2, with a weak D call TRBD1 (6 bases). V was trimmed by 0 bases and J by 2 bases, leaving 11 bases between them. Looked up from germline, CDR1 is SGHRS and CDR2 is YFSETQ. This CDR3 has 16 amino acids.

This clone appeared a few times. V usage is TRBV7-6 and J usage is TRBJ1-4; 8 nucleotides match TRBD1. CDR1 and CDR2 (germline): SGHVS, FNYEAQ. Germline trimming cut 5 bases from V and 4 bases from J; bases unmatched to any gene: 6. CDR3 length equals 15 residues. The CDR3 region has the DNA TGTGCCAGCAGCAAACAGGGGGATGGTAATGAAAAACTGTTTTTT. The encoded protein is CASSKQGDGNEKLFF.

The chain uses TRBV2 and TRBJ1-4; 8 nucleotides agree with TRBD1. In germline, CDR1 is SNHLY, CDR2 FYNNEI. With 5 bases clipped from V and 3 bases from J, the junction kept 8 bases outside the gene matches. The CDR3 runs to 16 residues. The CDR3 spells CASSRTSTGANEKLFF. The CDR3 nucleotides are TGTGCCAGCAGTCGAACTTCGACAGGGGCTAATGAAAAACTGTTTTTT.

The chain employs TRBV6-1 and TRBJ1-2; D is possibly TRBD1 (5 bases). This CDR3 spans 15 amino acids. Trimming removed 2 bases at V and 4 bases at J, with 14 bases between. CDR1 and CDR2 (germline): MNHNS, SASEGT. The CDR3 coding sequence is TGTGCCAGCAGTGAATCCTCGGGGGGAACCTATGGCTACACCTTC. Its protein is CASSESSGGTYGYTF.

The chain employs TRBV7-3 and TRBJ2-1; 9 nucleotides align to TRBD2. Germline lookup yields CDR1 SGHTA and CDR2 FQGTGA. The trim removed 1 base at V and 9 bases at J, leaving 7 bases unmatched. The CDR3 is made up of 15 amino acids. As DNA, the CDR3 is TGTGCCAGCAGCTTAATGCGGGGGGGCCGGAGTGAGCAGTTCTTC. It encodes CASSLMRGGRSEQFF.

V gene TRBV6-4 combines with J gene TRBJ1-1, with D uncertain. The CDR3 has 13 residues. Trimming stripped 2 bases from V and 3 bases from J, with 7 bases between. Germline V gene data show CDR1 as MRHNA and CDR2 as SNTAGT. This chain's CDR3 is CASSDSPHTEAFF. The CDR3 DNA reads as TGTGCCAGCAGTGACAGCCCCCACACTGAAGCTTTCTTT.